This entry features one TCR beta chain sequence. This entry belongs to a study of shared clonotypes between healthy human individuals. Profiled with immunoSEQ multiplex PCR; TCRdb holds only in-frame clones, not every one. There are about 1,500,000 clones in the sample; 95% to 97% occur only once, and roughly 1.2% lies in the top ten. The sequence was obtained from a man aged 25 to 40 in good health. Sequencing input: naive CD4+ T cells sorted from blood. Subset noted: CD45RA+ positively selected.

Here the CDR3 DNA reads TGTGCCAGCAGCGTAAAATCCGGGACAGGGAAAGATAAGAAGTACTTC. Its protein product is CASSVKSGTGKDKKYF. The rearrangement joins TRBV5-4 to TRBJ2-7; 9 positions agree with TRBD1. CDR1 and CDR2 (germline): SGHNT, YYREEE (reference sequence). V gave up 4 bases and J gave up 11 bases; unmatched junction bases: 19. The CDR3 spans 16 residues. Full variable domain (remainder filled in from reference TRBV5-4 and TRBJ2-7): ETGVTQSPTHLIKTRGQQVTLRCSSQSGHNTVSWYQQALGQGPQFIFQYYREEENGRGNFPPRFSGLQFPNYSSELNVNALELDDSALYLCASSVKSGTGKDKKYFGPGTRLTVT.